Reported below is one TCR beta chain. This entry belongs to a study of shared clonotypes between healthy human individuals. The assay was immunoSEQ multiplex PCR, and TCRdb's table has in-frame clones only and misses some. Among roughly 500,000 clones, more than 75% were seen once, and the ten largest hold less than 15%. The CDR3 runs 12 residues. Germline lookup yields CDR1 SGHTA and CDR2 FQGNSA. V was trimmed by 10 bases and J by 2 bases, leaving 11 bases between them. Sequencing was done on a sample of PBMCs. This receptor was obtained from a woman aged 40 to 50 in good health. Some clones in this sample may be carry-over from other donors' samples. This chain links TRBV7-2 with TRBJ2-5, with D possibly matching TRBD2 (6 bases). The CDR3 DNA is TGTGCCACAATGCGGGGACAAGAGACCCAGTACTTC. Its protein product is CATMRGQETQYF.